Below, one T cell receptor (beta chain) is given with its context. The data were produced by immunoSEQ multiplex PCR, yet TCRdb's version contains in-frame clones alone and is incomplete. Here the sample spans approximately 660,000 clones, over 75% being singletons. Germline-derived CDR1 and CDR2 are LGHNA and YNFKEQ. V was pared by 4 bases and J by 3 bases, with 15 bases of the junction left unmatched. This CDR3 is built from 18 residues. These data are taken from a study of shared T cell receptors in the human thymus. Separately, the same data were catalogued under a study of human thymus T cells. That report notes: Corrective heart surgery yielded resections, and these provided the thymus tissue. Blood and thymic repertoires both appeared biased in V and J gene usage.

The chain combines TRBV4-2 with TRBJ2-1; 7 bases agree with TRBD2. Sequencing input: thymocytes. The TCR originated in a boy under two years old with a congenital heart defect. The CDR3, as DNA: TGTGCCAGCAGCCCCCCTGGGGCGGGAGCGGAGGGCTACAATGAGCAGTTCTTC. Translating it yields CASSPPGAGAEGYNEQFF.